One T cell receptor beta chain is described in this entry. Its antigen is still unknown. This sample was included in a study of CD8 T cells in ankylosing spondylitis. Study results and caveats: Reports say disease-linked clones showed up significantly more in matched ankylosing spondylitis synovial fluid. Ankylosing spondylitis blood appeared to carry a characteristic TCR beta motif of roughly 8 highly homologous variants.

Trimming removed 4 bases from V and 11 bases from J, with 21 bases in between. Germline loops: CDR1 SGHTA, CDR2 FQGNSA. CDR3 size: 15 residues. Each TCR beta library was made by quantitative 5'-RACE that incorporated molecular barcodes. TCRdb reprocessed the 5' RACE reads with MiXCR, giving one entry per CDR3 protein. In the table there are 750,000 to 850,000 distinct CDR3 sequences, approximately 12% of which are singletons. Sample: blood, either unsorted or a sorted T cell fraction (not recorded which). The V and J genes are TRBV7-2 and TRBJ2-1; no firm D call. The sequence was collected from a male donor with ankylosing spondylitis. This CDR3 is CASSSEYIFPSKQFF. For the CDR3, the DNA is TGTGCCAGCAGCTCGGAATACATTTTCCCGTCTAAGCAGTTCTTC. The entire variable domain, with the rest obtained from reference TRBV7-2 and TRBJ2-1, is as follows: GAGVSQSPSNKVTEKGKDVELRCDPISGHTALYWYRQSLGQGLEFLIYFQGNSAPDKSGLPSDRFSAERTGGSVSTLTIQRTQQEDSAVYLCASSSEYIFPSKQFFGPGTRLTVL.